A single sample gave rise to the 25 T cell receptor beta chains below, sequenced in a study of T cell responses to AZD1222 COVID-19 vaccine. Measured with immunoSEQ multiplex PCR; TCRdb has only the in-frame clones, and not every one. The table shows roughly 150,000 clones, with 90% to 95% occurring only once. The sequenced sample was peripheral blood, obtained 28 days after the second AZD1222 dose. These receptors originate from an adult who received the AZD1222 COVID-19 vaccine.

The chain links TRBV24-1 to TRBJ1-1; D is unresolved. Germline loops: CDR1 KGHDR, CDR2 SFDVKD. Between the trimmed V and J ends, which lost 6 bases and 0 bases, there was a span of 10 bases. The CDR3 runs to 14 residues. CDR3 nucleotide sequence: TGTGCCACCAGTTCATCAGCGATGAACACTGAAGCTTTCTTT. It translates to CATSSSAMNTEAFF.

On this clone itself: A much larger clonotype is one base distant, so this may be a read error. J is TRBJ1-3 and V is TRBV11-3, with D unresolved. This CDR3 spans 15 amino acids. V was clipped by 5 bases and J by 0 bases, with 11 bases between them. Germline CDR1 reads SGHNT; CDR2 reads YENEEA. The CDR3 sequence is CASSDGSGSGNTIYF. The CDR3 nucleotides are TGTGCCAGCAGCGACGGGAGTGGCTCTGGAAACACCATATATTTT.

This clone was recorded once. The chain combines TRBV6-5 with TRBJ1-2; 12 bases are shared with TRBD1. J lost 3 bases, V lost 6 bases, and 5 bases had no gene match. Germline V gene lookup returns CDR1 MNHEY and CDR2 SVGAGI. This CDR3 contains 15 residues. This CDR3 is CASRTGQGADYGYTF. CDR3 coding DNA: TGTGCCAGCAGGACGGGACAGGGGGCAGACTATGGCTACACCTTC.

The chain joins TRBV3-1 (or the pseudogene TRBV3-2) to TRBJ2-7; 8 bases are a match to TRBD1. Germline loops: CDR1 LGHDT, CDR2 YNNKEL (reference sequence). This CDR3 is built from 15 residues. With V trimmed by 0 bases and J by 3 bases, 4 bases remained unmatched. In DNA, the CDR3 is TGTGCCAGCAGCCAAGAGGACAGGGCGATCTACGAGCAGTACTTC. Protein: CASSQEDRAIYEQYF.

This clone was detected once. The J gene is TRBJ1-5, the V gene TRBV2, with D maybe TRBD1 (5 bases). Germline assignment: CDR1 SNHLY and CDR2 FYNNEI. V lost 7 bases to trimming and J lost 9 bases, with 16 bases between them. CDR3 size: 13 residues. The chain's CDR3 is CASNGGALGPQHF. The CDR3 coding sequence is TGTGCCAGCAATGGCGGGGCCCTCGGGCCCCAGCATTTT.

The sample holds a few counts of this clone. This chain uses TRBV27 with TRBJ2-7, with 8 nucleotides matching TRBD2. Germline loops: CDR1 MNHEY, CDR2 SMNVEV (reference sequence). There are 17 residues in the CDR3. J was trimmed by 3 bases and V by 0 bases; bases with no gene match: 10. The CDR3 region has the DNA TGTGCCAGCAGTTTATCGGGTAAAGCGGGAGCGATCTACGAGCAGTACTTC. As protein: CASSLSGKAGAIYEQYF.

The genes are TRBV14 and TRBJ1-5; D unclear. CDR1 is SGHDN and CDR2 is FVKESK in the germline V gene. The CDR3 totals 13 residues. The V and J ends lost 6 bases and 4 bases respectively, with 10 bases between them. The CDR3 spells CASRAGENQPQHF. The CDR3, as DNA: TGTGCCAGCAGGGCAGGAGAGAATCAGCCCCAGCATTTT.

The chain links TRBV5-6 to TRBJ1-4; D is unclear. Germline V gene lookup returns CDR1 SGHDT and CDR2 YYEEEE. CDR3 size: 14 residues. The ends were cut back, 0 bases at V and 6 bases at J, with 9 bases in the middle. The CDR3 nucleotides are TGTGCCAGCAGCTTGGATAAATGGGATGAAAAACTGTTTTTT. Translated, it gives CASSLDKWDEKLFF.

The chain is built from TRBV6-5 and TRBJ1-2; 7 bases agree with TRBD1. After removal of 4 bases from V and 7 bases from J, the junction contained 12 bases not matched to a gene. In germline, CDR1 is MNHEY, CDR2 SVGAGI. CDR3 length: 15 residues. DNA of the CDR3: TGTGCCAGCAGTTTTGACAGGGCCGGCCAGGGTGGCTACACCTTC. Encoded protein: CASSFDRAGQGGYTF.

The V and J genes are TRBV7-3 and TRBJ2-1; the match to TRBD2 covers 8 bases. CDR3 length equals 18 residues. Losses at the gene ends were 1 base for V and 10 bases for J; bases not matched to a gene: 18. Germline CDR1 and CDR2: SGHTA and FQGTGA. CDR3 region: CASSLSPLGGLVGWEQFF. In DNA, the CDR3 is TGTGCCAGCAGCTTAAGTCCCTTGGGGGGACTAGTCGGGTGGGAGCAGTTCTTC.

To note about this clone: Other DNA sequences within the sample encode an identical CDR3. The gene calls are TRBV11-3 and TRBJ1-1, with a possible D match to TRBD1 (6 bases). This CDR3 comprises 14 residues. Looked up from germline, CDR1 is SGHNT and CDR2 is YENEEA. The germline V and J ends were trimmed by 5 bases and 1 base, with 11 bases remaining between them. As DNA, the CDR3 is TGTGCCAGCAGCCTTGGACAGAAGAACACTGAAGCTTTCTTT. This encodes CASSLGQKNTEAFF.

This clone was recorded a few times. The chain has TRBV27 and TRBJ2-7, with a tentative D call TRBD1 (5 bases). Per germline, CDR1 MNHEY and CDR2 SMNVEV (reference sequence). This CDR3 is built from 20 residues. V was cut by 6 bases and J by 0 bases, with 30 bases left in between. DNA of the CDR3: TGTGCCAGCAGCCCGCATTCCGTCCAGGGTCCCGAGAAAAGCTCCTACGAGCAGTACTTC. It codes for CASSPHSVQGPEKSSYEQYF.

The V and J genes are TRBV20-1 and TRBJ1-2; D is unresolved. Germline CDR1 and CDR2: DFQATT and SNEGSKA (reference sequence). The CDR3 spans 11 residues. Trimming stripped 4 bases from V and 1 base from J, with 4 bases between. This CDR3 reads CSAIYNYGYTF. The CDR3 nucleotides are TGCAGTGCTATATATAACTATGGCTACACCTTC.

V usage is TRBV18 and J usage is TRBJ2-7; TRBD1 is a possible D gene (5 bases). CDR1 is KGHSH and CDR2 is LQKENI in the germline V gene. The CDR3 runs to 13 residues. Trimming cost V 1 base and J 2 bases, with 6 bases left between them. CDR3 loop: CASSPQTAYEQYF. The CDR3 DNA is TGTGCCAGCTCACCACAGACAGCCTACGAGCAGTACTTC.

The V call is TRBV27, the J call TRBJ1-2; 11 nucleotides line up with TRBD1. The CDR3 contains 14 residues. The germline CDR1 and CDR2 sequences are MNHEY and SMNVEV (reference sequence). V lost 6 bases to trimming and J lost 6 bases; unmatched junction nucleotides: 6. CDR3 in amino acids: CASRIPGQGDGYTF. The CDR3 nucleotides read TGTGCCAGCAGGATACCGGGACAGGGGGATGGCTACACCTTC.

The V gene is TRBV7-6, the J gene TRBJ1-1; tentative D call: TRBD1 (5 bases). Germline loops: CDR1 SGHVS, CDR2 FNYEAQ. This CDR3 has 13 residues. V lost 5 bases to trimming and J lost 4 bases, with 11 bases between them. DNA of the CDR3: TGTGCCAGCAGCCCAGGAAGGGGCACTGAAGCTTTCTTT. Residues: CASSPGRGTEAFF.

The chain employs TRBV7-8 and TRBJ2-7; D may be TRBD1 (5 bases). CDR1 is SGHVS, CDR2 FQNEAQ, per germline. CDR3 size: 18 residues. The V gene lost 1 base and the J gene lost 4 bases, with 23 bases spanning the gap. The CDR3 spells CASSLGLLEPRRGYEQYF. The CDR3 nucleotides are TGTGCCAGCAGCTTAGGCCTTCTCGAGCCCCGAAGGGGATACGAGCAGTACTTC.

The sample holds one count of this clone. The CDR3 reads CASSIQGFNQPQHF. As DNA, the CDR3 is TGTGCCAGTAGTATTCAGGGTTTCAATCAGCCCCAGCATTTT. This sequence joins TRBV19 and TRBJ1-5; possible D gene TRBD1, 5 bases. V lost 3 bases and J 3 bases, leaving 9 bases between the germline ends. The CDR3 sequence is 14 residues long. CDR1 and CDR2 (germline): LNHDA, SQIVND (reference sequence).

The chain recombines TRBV10-3 with TRBJ1-1; D gene uncertain. This CDR3 comprises 16 residues. Germline V gene sequence: CDR1 ENHRY, CDR2 SYGVKD. Trimming cost V 5 bases and J 1 base, with 17 bases left between them. CDR3: CAISSGLTVGNTEAFF. In DNA form, the CDR3 reads TGTGCCATCAGTTCGGGCCTAACTGTGGGGAACACTGAAGCTTTCTTT.

The chain links TRBV5-1 to TRBJ1-1; the D is unclear. There are 11 residues in the CDR3. Germline CDR1 and CDR2: SGHRS and YFSETQ. The ends were cut back, 5 bases at V and 3 bases at J, with 5 bases in the middle. As DNA, the CDR3 is TGCGCCAGCAGAGTTGACACTGAAGCTTTCTTT. It translates to CASRVDTEAFF.

CDR3 sequence reads: CASSYSGSTGNTIYF. The DNA for the CDR3 is TGTGCCAGCAGTTACTCCGGGAGTACTGGAAACACCATATATTTT. This rearrangement joins TRBV6-5 to TRBJ1-3; unclear D gene. V was clipped by 0 bases and J by 2 bases, with 8 bases between them. The CDR3 sequence is 15 residues long. CDR1 MNHEY and CDR2 SVGAGI come from the germline V gene.

This sequence joins TRBV7-6 and TRBJ2-7; D may be TRBD1 (6 bases). CDR3 length equals 13 residues. CDR1 and CDR2 (germline): SGHVS, FNYEAQ. V lost 1 base and J 6 bases, leaving 10 bases between the germline ends. Here the CDR3 reads CASSLVQGSEQYF. DNA of the CDR3: TGTGCCAGCAGCTTAGTACAGGGCTCCGAGCAGTACTTC.

V usage is TRBV7-9 and J usage is TRBJ2-5; 7 bases fit TRBD2. This CDR3 is built from 16 residues. V gave up 7 bases and J gave up 0 bases; unmatched junction bases: 11. Germline loops: CDR1 SEHNR, CDR2 FQNEAQ (reference sequence). CDR3 DNA: TGTGCCAGCACCCAATCGTTCGGGGGGAACCAAGAGACCCAGTACTTC. Translating it yields CASTQSFGGNQETQYF.

The genes are TRBV27 and TRBJ2-1, with TRBD2 identical over 11 bases. CDR1 and CDR2 (germline): MNHEY, SMNVEV (reference sequence). Trimming took 5 bases from V and 8 from J; bases not matched to a gene: 14. The CDR3 is made up of 17 amino acids. CDR3 bases: TGTGCCAGCAGTCTCTCCCCCGGGACTAGCGGTAGGGATGAGCAGTTCTTC. Translated: CASSLSPGTSGRDEQFF.

This clone was detected only once. The chain uses TRBV6-2 or TRBV6-3 and TRBJ2-5, with D possibly being TRBD2 (5 bases). Germline values: CDR1 MNHEY, CDR2 SVGEGT. The V end lost 2 bases, the J end lost 5 bases, and 15 bases lay between the germline ends. CDR3 length: 15 residues. The CDR3 bases are TGTGCCAGCAGTTACCCTGGACGCACGGGGGAGACCCAGTACTTC. It codes for CASSYPGRTGETQYF.